A selection of T cell receptor beta chains follows, all from one sample in a study of T cell responses to AZD1222 COVID-19 vaccine. Profiled with immunoSEQ multiplex PCR; TCRdb holds only in-frame clones, not every one. The repertoire holds some 96,000 clones, around nine tenths seen once, with less than 3.5% in the top ten. The source material was peripheral blood, sampled on day 0 of AZD1222 vaccination. The source is an adult in good health. Each CDR3 is given with its conserved first and last residue. The D gene is left open where the match is weak. Some rows have no size entry. The others give once, few or many, or a class for an expanded clone.

d_gene: .; j_gene: TRBJ2-1; v_gene: TRBV7-2; abundance: .; CDR3aa: CASSIARRDEQFF; CDR3nt: TGTGCCAGCAGCATCGCAAGGCGTGATGAGCAGTTCTTC
d_gene: .; j_gene: TRBJ1-6; v_gene: TRBV6-4; abundance: .; CDR3aa: CASKEGSTGPLHF; CDR3nt: TGTGCCAGCAAAGAGGGTTCTACGGGACCCCTCCACTTT
d_gene: .; j_gene: TRBJ1-2; v_gene: TRBV9; abundance: .; CDR3aa: CASSGQNYGYTF; CDR3nt: TGTGCCAGCAGCGGACAGAACTATGGCTACACCTTC
d_gene: .; j_gene: TRBJ1-5; v_gene: TRBV30; abundance: once; CDR3aa: CAWSRGLMSNQPQHF; CDR3nt: TGTGCCTGGAGCCGGGGACTCATGAGCAATCAGCCCCAGCATTTT
d_gene: .; j_gene: TRBJ1-2; v_gene: TRBV27; abundance: .; CDR3aa: CASSLSRSNYGYTF; CDR3nt: TGTGCCAGCAGTTTATCAAGGTCTAACTATGGCTACACCTTC
d_gene: .; j_gene: TRBJ1-5; v_gene: TRBV29-1; abundance: .; CDR3aa: CSVRGSGAGQPQHF; CDR3nt: TGCAGCGTGAGGGGTTCGGGGGCTGGTCAGCCCCAGCATTTT
d_gene: .; j_gene: TRBJ1-5; v_gene: TRBV18; abundance: .; CDR3aa: CASSPGPSRPQHF; CDR3nt: TGTGCCAGCTCACCAGGACCGTCGAGGCCCCAGCATTTT
d_gene: .; j_gene: TRBJ1-1; v_gene: TRBV25-1; abundance: .; CDR3aa: CASSERYTEAFF; CDR3nt: TGTGCCAGCAGTGAACGTTACACTGAAGCTTTCTTT
d_gene: .; j_gene: TRBJ1-3; v_gene: TRBV7-3; abundance: .; CDR3aa: CASSLNGRGLGNTIYF; CDR3nt: TGTGCCAGCAGCTTAAACGGCCGGGGGTTAGGAAACACCATATATTTT
d_gene: .; j_gene: TRBJ1-2; v_gene: TRBV28; abundance: .; CDR3aa: CASSLGGAIRYGYTF; CDR3nt: TGTGCCAGCAGTCTAGGAGGGGCTATTAGGTATGGCTACACCTTC
d_gene: .; j_gene: TRBJ1-1; v_gene: TRBV28; abundance: .; CDR3aa: CASRRSMDKNTEAFF; CDR3nt: TGTGCCAGCAGGAGGTCCATGGACAAGAACACTGAAGCTTTCTTT
d_gene: .; j_gene: TRBJ2-7; v_gene: TRBV10-2; abundance: .; CDR3aa: CASGGGHGRDEQYF; CDR3nt: TGCGCCAGCGGTGGTGGGCATGGTAGAGACGAGCAGTACTTC
d_gene: TRBD1; j_gene: TRBJ1-1; v_gene: TRBV5-1; abundance: .; CDR3aa: CASSSDRGRLATEAFF; CDR3nt: TGCGCCAGCAGCTCCGACAGGGGAAGGCTGGCCACTGAAGCTTTCTTT
d_gene: TRBD1; j_gene: TRBJ1-3; v_gene: TRBV7-2; abundance: .; CDR3aa: CASSLEGGQSGNTIYF; CDR3nt: TGTGCCAGCAGCTTAGAAGGGGGACAGTCTGGAAACACCATATATTTT
d_gene: .; j_gene: TRBJ1-6; v_gene: TRBV27; abundance: .; CDR3aa: CASSLRISSPLHF; CDR3nt: TGTGCCAGCAGTCTGAGAATCAGTTCACCCCTCCACTTT
d_gene: .; j_gene: TRBJ2-7; v_gene: TRBV27; abundance: .; CDR3aa: CASSWGLSYEQYF; CDR3nt: TGTGCCAGCAGTTGGGGCCTCTCCTACGAGCAGTACTTC
d_gene: .; j_gene: TRBJ1-2; v_gene: TRBV19; abundance: .; CDR3aa: CASSIQGNRLGYTF; CDR3nt: TGTGCCAGTAGTATCCAGGGGAATCGACTTGGCTACACCTTC
d_gene: TRBD1; j_gene: TRBJ1-4; v_gene: TRBV7-9; abundance: .; CDR3aa: CASSLDRGGEKLFF; CDR3nt: TGTGCCAGCAGCTTGGACAGGGGAGGTGAAAAACTGTTTTTT
d_gene: .; j_gene: TRBJ2-3; v_gene: TRBV6-4; abundance: .; CDR3aa: CASRQPDTQYF; CDR3nt: TGTGCCAGCCGTCAGCCCGATACGCAGTATTTT
d_gene: TRBD1; j_gene: TRBJ2-5; v_gene: TRBV5-1; abundance: .; CDR3aa: CASSLIPTGGPRETQYF; CDR3nt: TGCGCCAGCAGCTTGATTCCGACAGGGGGCCCCCGGGAGACCCAGTACTTC
d_gene: TRBD1; j_gene: TRBJ1-2; v_gene: TRBV28; abundance: .; CDR3aa: CASRVQQGNYGYTF; CDR3nt: TGTGCCAGCAGAGTACAACAGGGGAACTATGGCTACACCTTC
d_gene: .; j_gene: TRBJ2-6; v_gene: TRBV7-9; abundance: once; CDR3aa: CANSPPGGTGANVLTF; CDR3nt: TGTGCCAACAGCCCCCCCGGCGGGACCGGGGCCAACGTCCTGACTTTC
d_gene: .; j_gene: TRBJ2-7; v_gene: TRBV20-1; abundance: .; CDR3aa: CSASRATRAYEQYF; CDR3nt: TGCAGTGCTAGTAGGGCCACCCGGGCCTACGAGCAGTACTTC
d_gene: .; j_gene: TRBJ1-6; v_gene: TRBV7-9; abundance: .; CDR3aa: CASSLVDSSPLHF; CDR3nt: TGTGCCAGCAGCTTAGTCGACAGTTCACCCCTCCACTTT
d_gene: TRBD1; j_gene: TRBJ1-2; v_gene: TRBV12-3/TRBV12-4; abundance: .; CDR3aa: CASRTGTLYGYTF; CDR3nt: TGTGCCAGCAGGACAGGGACTCTCTATGGCTACACCTTC
d_gene: .; j_gene: TRBJ1-6; v_gene: TRBV6-5; abundance: .; CDR3aa: CASSSSRRDSPLHF; CDR3nt: TGTGCCAGCAGTTCGAGTCGGAGGGATTCACCCCTCCACTTT
d_gene: .; j_gene: TRBJ1-3; v_gene: TRBV5-1; abundance: .; CDR3aa: CASSLDGRGSGNTIYF; CDR3nt: TGCGCCAGCAGCTTGGACGGACGAGGGTCTGGAAACACCATATATTTT
d_gene: .; j_gene: TRBJ1-1; v_gene: TRBV10-1; abundance: .; CDR3aa: CASSEDRRLTEAFF; CDR3nt: TGCGCCAGCAGTGAAGACAGGCGACTGACTGAAGCTTTCTTT
d_gene: .; j_gene: TRBJ1-5; v_gene: TRBV7-2; abundance: .; CDR3aa: CASSEQGYSNQPQHF; CDR3nt: TGTGCCAGCAGCGAGCAGGGTTATAGCAATCAGCCCCAGCATTTT
d_gene: .; j_gene: TRBJ1-2; v_gene: TRBV7-9; abundance: .; CDR3aa: CASSSIAPGTSGYTF; CDR3nt: TGTGCCAGCAGCTCGATCGCCCCCGGGACTTCTGGCTACACCTTC
d_gene: TRBD1; j_gene: TRBJ2-6; v_gene: TRBV19; abundance: .; CDR3aa: CASSRDSLWANVLTF; CDR3nt: TGTGCCAGTAGTAGGGACAGCCTCTGGGCCAACGTCCTGACTTTC
d_gene: TRBD1; j_gene: TRBJ1-2; v_gene: TRBV30; abundance: once; CDR3aa: CAWGLGVQGMVNYGYTF; CDR3nt: TGTGCCTGGGGACTCGGGGTACAGGGGATGGTGAACTATGGCTACACCTTC
d_gene: .; j_gene: TRBJ1-1; v_gene: TRBV11-2; abundance: .; CDR3aa: CASSPTQSEAFF; CDR3nt: TGTGCCAGCAGCCCCACGCAGTCTGAAGCTTTCTTT
d_gene: .; j_gene: TRBJ2-1; v_gene: TRBV4-1; abundance: .; CDR3aa: CASSQDSGTFYNEQFF; CDR3nt: TGCGCCAGCAGCCAAGATTCCGGGACATTCTACAATGAGCAGTTCTTC
d_gene: .; j_gene: TRBJ2-7; v_gene: TRBV27; abundance: .; CDR3aa: CASSLERGRTYEQYF; CDR3nt: TGTGCCAGCAGTTTGGAGAGGGGCCGGACCTACGAGCAGTACTTC
d_gene: TRBD1; j_gene: TRBJ1-6; v_gene: TRBV7-8; abundance: .; CDR3aa: CASSLDRGNSPLHF; CDR3nt: TGTGCCAGCAGCTTAGACAGGGGAAATTCACCCCTCCACTTT
d_gene: .; j_gene: TRBJ1-2; v_gene: TRBV10-3; abundance: once; CDR3aa: CAISEQPDYGYTF; CDR3nt: TGTGCCATCAGTGAGCAACCGGACTATGGCTACACCTTC
d_gene: .; j_gene: TRBJ2-3; v_gene: TRBV7-3; abundance: .; CDR3aa: CASSLRGQSTDTQYF; CDR3nt: TGTGCCAGCAGCTTAAGAGGGCAGAGCACAGATACGCAGTATTTT
d_gene: TRBD1; j_gene: TRBJ1-6; v_gene: TRBV9; abundance: .; CDR3aa: CASSVNRGPAPLHF; CDR3nt: TGTGCCAGCAGCGTGAATAGGGGGCCCGCGCCCCTCCACTTT
d_gene: TRBD1; j_gene: TRBJ1-1; v_gene: TRBV5-1; abundance: .; CDR3aa: CASSSGQGARNTEAFF; CDR3nt: TGCGCCAGCAGCTCGGGACAGGGGGCGAGGAACACTGAAGCTTTCTTT
d_gene: TRBD2; j_gene: TRBJ2-3; v_gene: TRBV3-1/TRBV3-2; abundance: .; CDR3aa: CASSQEGLAGGGSTDTQYF; CDR3nt: TGTGCCAGCAGCCAAGAGGGGCTAGCGGGGGGCGGTAGCACAGATACGCAGTATTTT
d_gene: .; j_gene: TRBJ1-5; v_gene: TRBV28; abundance: .; CDR3aa: CASSLFSNQPQHF; CDR3nt: TGTGCCAGCAGTTTATTTAGCAATCAGCCCCAGCATTTT
d_gene: .; j_gene: TRBJ1-5; v_gene: TRBV6-5; abundance: once; CDR3aa: CASSFLGGDQPQHF; CDR3nt: TGTGCCAGCAGCTTTCTTGGCGGAGATCAGCCCCAGCATTTT